The 13 T cell receptor beta chains below come from one sample, sequenced in a study of shared clonotypes between healthy human individuals. Measured with immunoSEQ multiplex PCR; TCRdb has only the in-frame clones, and not every one. The sample includes 950,000 to 1,100,000 clones, approximately 68% of them seen just once. The sample consisted of memory CD4+ T cells sorted from blood. Regarding subset: CD45RA-negative fraction. Receptors were obtained from a man aged 18 to 29 in good health.

The CDR3 protein is CASSEWMGTGVFQPQHF. The DNA of the CDR3 is TGTGCCAGCAGTGAATGGATGGGGACAGGGGTCTTTCAGCCCCAGCATTTT. The rearrangement joins TRBV6-1 to TRBJ1-5; TRBD1 matches 10 bases. From germline, CDR1 is MNHNS and CDR2 SASEGT. V trimming: 2 bases; J trimming: 6 bases; junction bases outside the gene matches: 10. The CDR3 is 17 amino acids.

The chain recombines TRBV7-2 with TRBJ1-3; tentative D call: TRBD1 (5 bases). Germline V gene sequence: CDR1 SGHTA, CDR2 FQGNSA. This CDR3 comprises 15 residues. V was clipped by 1 base and J by 2 bases, with 9 bases between them. The CDR3 DNA reads as TGTGCCAGCAGCTTAGTGGGGGGGGCTGGAAACACCATATATTTT. This gives the protein CASSLVGGAGNTIYF.

This clone was detected only a few times. The gene calls are TRBV9 and TRBJ2-1; a weak D match, TRBD1 (5 bases). Germline-derived CDR1 and CDR2 are SGDLS and YYNGEE. V was shortened by 0 bases and J by 5 bases, with 6 bases between the two germline ends. The CDR3 has 13 residues. CDR3 nucleotide sequence: TGTGCCAGCAGCGTAGCAGGGAACAATGAGCAGTTCTTC. It yields the protein CASSVAGNNEQFF.

The chain combines TRBV7-2 with TRBJ2-1; no clear D gene. CDR3 length equals 13 residues. Germline V gene lookup returns CDR1 SGHTA and CDR2 FQGNSA. The V end was cut by 2 bases, the J end by 9 bases, with 11 bases between. The DNA of the CDR3 is TGTGCCAGCAGCTTACCCCCCTCCTCTGAGCAGTTCTTC. Translation: CASSLPPSSEQFF. The whole variable domain, filled in from reference TRBV7-2 and TRBJ2-1, reads GAGVSQSPSNKVTEKGKDVELRCDPISGHTALYWYRQSLGQGLEFLIYFQGNSAPDKSGLPSDRFSAERTGGSVSTLTIQRTQQEDSAVYLCASSLPPSSEQFFGPGTRLTVL.

J is TRBJ1-2 and V is TRBV6-1; D gene unclear. Between the trimmed V and J ends, which lost 6 bases and 6 bases, there was a span of 17 bases. This CDR3 spans 14 amino acids. The germline V gene encodes CDR1 MNHNS and CDR2 SASEGT. CDR3 DNA: TGTGCCAGCAGGATAGGAGGAACGAAAGATGGCTACACCTTC. It translates to CASRIGGTKDGYTF.

The chain joins TRBV18 to TRBJ1-2, with a weak D call TRBD1 (5 bases). The V gene lost 5 bases and the J gene lost 0 bases, with 13 bases spanning the gap. CDR3 size: 15 residues. Germline loops: CDR1 KGHSH, CDR2 LQKENI. The CDR3 loop is CASSSAGFANYGYTF. The CDR3 DNA sequence: TGTGCCAGCTCAAGCGCAGGGTTCGCTAACTATGGCTACACCTTC.

V usage is TRBV15 and J usage is TRBJ2-3; no definite D call. The CDR3 has 11 amino acids. V lost 5 bases to trimming and J lost 3 bases, with 3 bases between them. Germline assignment: CDR1 LNHNV and CDR2 YYDKDF (reference sequence). The DNA for the CDR3 is TGTGCCACCAGCGTAACAGATACGCAGTATTTT. Translated: CATSVTDTQYF.

V is TRBV4-1 and J is TRBJ2-2; D remains unclear. The germline CDR1 and CDR2 sequences are MGHRA and YSYEKL. CDR3 length: 16 residues. V lost 0 bases, J lost 5 bases, and 13 bases lay in between. For the CDR3, the DNA is TGCGCCAGCAGCCAAGATCGGAGCATCAAGACCGGGGAGCTGTTTTTT. Amino acid sequence: CASSQDRSIKTGELFF.

The gene calls are TRBV5-1 and TRBJ1-2; D is ambiguous. Trimming cost V 0 bases and J 4 bases, with 10 bases left between them. Germline-derived CDR1 and CDR2 are SGHRS and YFSETQ. The CDR3 sequence is 14 residues long. In DNA form, the CDR3 reads TGCGCCAGCAGCTTGGGGGTTTCGGGCTATGGCTACACCTTC. This gives the protein CASSLGVSGYGYTF.

The V call is TRBV19, the J call TRBJ1-5, with 8 bases lining up with TRBD1. The V segment lost 6 bases and the J segment 9 bases; nucleotides outside the gene matches: 16. Germline CDR1 LNHDA, CDR2 SQIVND (reference sequence). This CDR3 spans 16 amino acids. The CDR3 reads CASSIGQGLSVSPQHF. The CDR3 bases are TGTGCCAGTAGCATCGGACAGGGCCTGAGTGTATCGCCCCAGCATTTT. Complete variable domain (other parts from reference TRBV19 and TRBJ1-5): DGGITQSPKYLFRKEGQNVTLSCEQNLNHDAMYWYRQDPGQGLRLIYYSQIVNDFQKGDIAEGYSVSREKKESFPLTVTSAQKNPTAFYLCASSIGQGLSVSPQHFGDGTRLSIL.

The rearrangement uses TRBV19 and TRBJ1-2; TRBD1 matches 10 bases. The CDR3 runs 15 residues. The V gene's germline CDR1 is LNHDA and CDR2 SQIVND (reference sequence). V trimming: 4 bases; J trimming: 2 bases; junction bases outside the gene matches: 4. The CDR3, as DNA: TGTGCCAGTAGTACCGGGACAGGGGTGAACTATGGCTACACCTTC. It specifies CASSTGTGVNYGYTF.

This clone has only a few counts. The chain links TRBV7-8 to TRBJ2-4; 9 nucleotides match TRBD1. V trimming: 5 bases; J trimming: 1 base; junction bases outside the gene matches: 3. CDR1 SGHVS and CDR2 FQNEAQ come from the germline V gene. There are 15 residues in the CDR3. The CDR3 bases are TGTGCCAGCAGCCTCGGACAGGGGGCCAAAAACATTCAGTACTTC. Translated, it gives CASSLGQGAKNIQYF.

The V gene is TRBV6-1, the J gene TRBJ2-4; 9 positions match TRBD1. The CDR3 consists of 15 residues. The V gene's germline CDR1 is MNHNS and CDR2 SASEGT. The V gene end was trimmed by 5 bases and the J gene end by 6 bases; junction bases not matched to a gene: 8. The CDR3 DNA reads as TGTGCCAGCAGTCCAACAGGGGGCGAGGTAAACATTCAGTACTTC. Residues: CASSPTGGEVNIQYF.